The 15 T cell receptor beta chains below all came from one sample that was sequenced in a study of OX40 agonist ivuxolimab in advanced cancers. Libraries were prepared by immunoSEQ multiplex PCR; TCRdb keeps only in-frame clonotypes and omits some of them. The sample includes approximately 97,000 clones, about 86% seen only once; the top ten take roughly 5%. This material consisted of CD4+ or CD8+ T cells sorted from blood, taken in a trial of the OX40 agonist ivuxolimab. The receptors come from an adult with an advanced solid tumor such as melanoma, head and neck, liver or kidney cancer.

The rearrangement links TRBV6-5 to TRBJ2-7, with TRBD2 matching 9 bases. The germline gives CDR1 MNHEY, CDR2 SVGAGI. Trimming took 5 bases from V and 0 from J; bases not matched to a gene: 5. The CDR3 is 15 amino acids. DNA of the CDR3: TGTGCCAGCAGTCTAGGCGGGGGGGTCTCCTACGAGCAGTACTTC. As protein: CASSLGGGVSYEQYF.

This sequence joins TRBV11-3 and TRBJ2-5; D perhaps matches TRBD2 (6 bases). V lost 7 bases, J lost 2 bases, and 11 bases lay in between. Germline V gene sequence: CDR1 SGHNT, CDR2 YENEEA. The CDR3 sequence is 13 residues long. The CDR3 protein is CASKRAGQETQYF. The CDR3 DNA is TGTGCCAGCAAGAGGGCGGGACAAGAGACCCAGTACTTC.

The chain joins TRBV7-2 to TRBJ2-5; tentative D call: TRBD1 (6 bases). This CDR3 is built from 14 residues. Between the trimmed V and J ends, which lost 5 bases and 5 bases, there was a span of 15 bases. Per the germline V gene, CDR1 is SGHTA and CDR2 is FQGNSA. CDR3 loop: CASSEGQGLETQYF. CDR3 sequence (DNA): TGTGCCAGCAGCGAAGGTCAGGGGTTGGAGACCCAGTACTTC.

The V gene is TRBV30, the J gene TRBJ2-1; 10 nucleotides agree with TRBD1. Germline CDR1 reads GTSNPN; CDR2 reads SVGIG (reference sequence). Trimming took 3 bases from V and 6 from J; bases not matched to a gene: 5. This CDR3 is built from 14 residues. CDR3 residues: CAWSRDRGTNEQFF. The DNA for the CDR3 is TGTGCCTGGAGCCGGGACAGGGGCACCAATGAGCAGTTCTTC.

The chain employs TRBV6-6 and TRBJ2-2; 7 bases align to TRBD1. J lost 5 bases, V lost 6 bases, and 3 bases had no gene match. The CDR3 length is 13 residues. CDR1 and CDR2 (germline): MNHNY, SVGAGI (reference sequence). CDR3 in DNA: TGTGCCAGCAGACTGGACAGGACCGGGGAGCTGTTTTTT. It encodes CASRLDRTGELFF.

The chain uses TRBV6-6 and TRBJ1-1, with 9 bases aligning to TRBD1. The CDR3 runs to 14 residues. V lost 6 bases and J lost 0; bases outside the gene matches: 2. CDR1 and CDR2 from the germline V gene are MNHNY and SVGAGI (reference sequence). CDR3 nucleotide sequence: TGTGCCAGCAGAGGGGACAGGGTGAACACTGAAGCTTTCTTT. It is translated as CASRGDRVNTEAFF.

This chain joins TRBV30 and TRBJ2-5; 7 bases line up with TRBD2. V was pared by 2 bases and J by 5 bases, with 5 bases of the junction left unmatched. Per the germline V gene, CDR1 is GTSNPN and CDR2 is SVGIG (reference sequence). CDR3 length: 13 residues. CDR3 DNA: TGTGCCTGGAGTTCGGGGGGTTGGGAGACCCAGTACTTC. Translation: CAWSSGGWETQYF.

The gene calls are TRBV30 and TRBJ1-2; perhaps TRBD1 as D (6 bases). The germline V gene has CDR1 GTSNPN and CDR2 SVGIG (reference sequence). There are 15 residues in the CDR3. Trimming left V 3 bases short and J 0 bases short, with 14 bases between. The CDR3 is CAWSRGGGANYGYTF. The CDR3 DNA is TGTGCCTGGAGCCGGGGAGGGGGAGCTAACTATGGCTACACCTTC.

This chain joins TRBV30 and TRBJ1-3, with TRBD1 as a possible D gene (5 bases). Looked up from germline, CDR1 is GTSNPN and CDR2 is SVGIG (reference sequence). V lost 2 bases and J 1 base, leaving 21 bases between the germline ends. The CDR3 is made up of 18 amino acids. CDR3 nucleotide sequence: TGTGCCTGGAGTCGGGCAGGGTGGGACCTAAGTTCTGGAAACACCATATATTTT. Translated: CAWSRAGWDLSSGNTIYF.

The chain joins TRBV11-1 to TRBJ2-2; D is ambiguous. V was cut by 3 bases and J by 5 bases, with 4 bases left in between. Germline assignment: CDR1 SGHAT and CDR2 FQDESV (reference sequence). This CDR3 region has 12 residues. The CDR3 sequence is CASSLGTGELFF. The CDR3 DNA is TGTGCCAGCAGCTTGGGGACCGGGGAGCTGTTTTTT.

Comment on this clone: At one end the junction does not follow the germline gene, possibly because of a read error. The chain links TRBV9 to TRBJ2-3; 9 bases match TRBD2. The CDR3 spans 15 residues. Germline CDR1 and CDR2: SGDLS and YYNGEE. CDR3 loop: CASSVAGDKADTQYF. The CDR3 region has the DNA TGTGCCAGCAGTGTAGCGGGGGATAAGGCAGATACGCAGTATTTT. Drawing the rest from reference TRBV9 and TRBJ2-3, the complete variable domain is DSGVTQTPKHLITATGQRVTLRCSPRSGDLSVYWYQQSLDQGLQFLIQYYNGEERAKGNILERFSAQQFPDLHSELNLSSLELGDSALYFCASSVAGDKADTQYFGPGTRLTVL.

The genes are TRBV18 and TRBJ1-4; 9 bases fit TRBD1. The CDR3 is 15 residues long. V dropped 2 bases and J dropped 10; count of bases not matched to a gene: 8. Germline CDR1 reads KGHSH; CDR2 reads LQKENI. CDR3 sequence (DNA): TGTGCCAGCTCACCATCCCGGGACAGGGTTGCAAAACTGTTTTTT. It yields the protein CASSPSRDRVAKLFF.

This sequence joins TRBV30 and TRBJ2-7; tentative D call: TRBD1 (6 bases). The CDR3 extends over 15 amino acids. Germline CDR1 GTSNPN, CDR2 SVGIG (reference sequence). V was clipped by 4 bases and J by 3 bases, with 19 bases between them. CDR3 sequence (DNA): TGTGCCTGGACTGGGGCCGGAACAGGGATCTACGAGCAGTACTTC. It codes for CAWTGAGTGIYEQYF.

This chain joins TRBV19 and TRBJ2-5, with TRBD1 as a possible D gene (6 bases). The CDR3 consists of 17 residues. Germline V gene data show CDR1 as LNHDA and CDR2 as SQIVND (reference sequence). The V end lost 5 bases, the J end lost 5 bases, and 24 bases lay between the germline ends. The CDR3 nucleotides are TGTGCCAGTAGTTCCCCTACAGGGACGCCGCGCGTGGAGACCCAGTACTTC. Translated: CASSSPTGTPRVETQYF.

The CDR3 loop is CASSPRLAHGNEQFF. CDR3 in DNA: TGTGCCAGCAGTCCCCGACTCGCCCACGGCAATGAGCAGTTCTTC. This sequence joins TRBV27 and TRBJ2-1; D call uncertain. CDR3 length: 15 amino acids. The V gene lost 5 bases and the J gene lost 6 bases, with 17 bases spanning the gap. Looked up from germline, CDR1 is MNHEY and CDR2 is SMNVEV (reference sequence).